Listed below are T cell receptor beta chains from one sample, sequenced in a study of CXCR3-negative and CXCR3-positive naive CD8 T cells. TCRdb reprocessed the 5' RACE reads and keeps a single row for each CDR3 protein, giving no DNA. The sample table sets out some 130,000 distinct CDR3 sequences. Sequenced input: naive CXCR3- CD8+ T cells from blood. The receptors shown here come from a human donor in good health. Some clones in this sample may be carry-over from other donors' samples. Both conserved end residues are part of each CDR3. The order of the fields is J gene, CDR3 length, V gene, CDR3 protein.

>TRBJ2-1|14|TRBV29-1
CSVEISGGPNEQFF
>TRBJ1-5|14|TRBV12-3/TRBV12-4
CASSWGGSNQPQHF
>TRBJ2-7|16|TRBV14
CASSLAGLAGDHEQYF
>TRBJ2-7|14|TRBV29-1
CSVGGTGGYYEQYF
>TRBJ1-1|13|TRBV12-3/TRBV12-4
CASSSYSNTEAFF
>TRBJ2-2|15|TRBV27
CASSLIDGEPGELFF
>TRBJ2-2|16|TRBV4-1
CASSLNRDHNTGELFF
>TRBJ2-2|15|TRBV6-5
CASRGSGSVGGELFF
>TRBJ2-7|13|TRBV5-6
CASSSTISYEQYF
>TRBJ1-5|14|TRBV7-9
CASSNLADNQPQHF
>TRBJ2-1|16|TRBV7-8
CASSLRYGSRRDEQFF
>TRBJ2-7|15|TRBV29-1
CSVLPEREGFYEQYF
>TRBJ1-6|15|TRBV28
CASSFEARYNSPLHF
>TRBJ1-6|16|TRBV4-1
CASSPHGQGGNSPLHF
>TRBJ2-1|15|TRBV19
CATNTGTSGYNEQFF
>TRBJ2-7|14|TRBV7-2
CASASRRVWDEQYF
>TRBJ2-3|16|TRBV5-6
CASSYLAGPRLDTQYF
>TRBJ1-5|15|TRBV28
CASRSGQGLLQPQHF
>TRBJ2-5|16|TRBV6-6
CASSTRDSVFQETQYF
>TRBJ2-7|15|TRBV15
CATSRDWQGAGEQYF
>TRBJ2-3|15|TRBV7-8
CAGSGGPYRTDTQYF
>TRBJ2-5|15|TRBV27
CASSFSPLAEETQYF
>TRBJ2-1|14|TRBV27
CASSPAGHYNEQFF
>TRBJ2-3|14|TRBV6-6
CASSYTTSTDTQYF